This T cell receptor (beta chain) is from a study of cytomegalovirus exposure and HLA in healthy donors. In the study overall: According to later analysis, the same platform produced the 130 or so validation and around 730 first-cohort repertoires. Regarding the study as a whole: Clusters of TCRs from the first cohort tended to co-occur in the 130 or so validation repertoires (as a later analysis found).

Sequenced by immunoSEQ multiplex PCR; TCRdb stores in-frame clones only, minus some. The profile shows approximately 150,000 clones, about 87% of them singletons. The CDR3 totals 15 residues. Germline V gene sequence: CDR1 SSHAT, CDR2 FNYEAQ (reference sequence). On this clone: Its specificity is unknown. The junction does not match germline at one end; this may be a read error.

Source material: PBMCs. The receptor was isolated from a woman in her twenties or thirties in good health and CMV-seronegative. The V gene is TRBV7-7, the J gene TRBJ2-7, with 9 bases identical to TRBD1. CDR3 bases: TGTGCTAGCAGCTACGGGACAGGGAGCTCCTACGAGCAGTACTTC. Its protein is CASSYGTGSSYEQYF.